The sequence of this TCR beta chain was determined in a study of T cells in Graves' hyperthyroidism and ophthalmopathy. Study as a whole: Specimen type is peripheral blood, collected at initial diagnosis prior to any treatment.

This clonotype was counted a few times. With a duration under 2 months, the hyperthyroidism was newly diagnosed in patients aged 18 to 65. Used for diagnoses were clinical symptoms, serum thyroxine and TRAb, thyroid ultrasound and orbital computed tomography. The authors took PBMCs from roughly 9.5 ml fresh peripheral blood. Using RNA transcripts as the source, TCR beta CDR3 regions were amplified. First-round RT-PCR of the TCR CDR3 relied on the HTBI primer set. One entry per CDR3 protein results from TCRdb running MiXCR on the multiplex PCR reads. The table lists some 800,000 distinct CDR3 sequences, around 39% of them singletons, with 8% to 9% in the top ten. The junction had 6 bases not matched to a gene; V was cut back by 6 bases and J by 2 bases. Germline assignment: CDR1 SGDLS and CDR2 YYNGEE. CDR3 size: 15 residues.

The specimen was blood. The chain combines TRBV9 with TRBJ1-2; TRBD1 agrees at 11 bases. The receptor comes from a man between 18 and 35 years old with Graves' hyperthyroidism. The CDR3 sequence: CASTSGQGANYGYTF. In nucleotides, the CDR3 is TGTGCCAGCACCTCCGGACAGGGGGCGAACTATGGCTACACCTTC.